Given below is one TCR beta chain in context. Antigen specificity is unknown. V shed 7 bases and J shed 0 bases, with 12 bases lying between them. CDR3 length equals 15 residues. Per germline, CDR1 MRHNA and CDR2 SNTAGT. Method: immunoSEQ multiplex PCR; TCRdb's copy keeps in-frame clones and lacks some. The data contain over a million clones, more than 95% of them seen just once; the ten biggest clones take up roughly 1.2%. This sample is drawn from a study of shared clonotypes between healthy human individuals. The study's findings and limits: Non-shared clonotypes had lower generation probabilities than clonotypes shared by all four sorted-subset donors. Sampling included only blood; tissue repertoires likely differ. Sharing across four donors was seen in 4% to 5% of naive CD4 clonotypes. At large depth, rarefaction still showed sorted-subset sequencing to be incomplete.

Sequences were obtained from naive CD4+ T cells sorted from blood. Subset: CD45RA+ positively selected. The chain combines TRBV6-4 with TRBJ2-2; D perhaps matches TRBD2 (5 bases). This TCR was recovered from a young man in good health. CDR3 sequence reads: CASMREPSNTGELFF. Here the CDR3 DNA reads TGTGCCAGCATGAGGGAACCTTCGAACACCGGGGAGCTGTTTTTT.